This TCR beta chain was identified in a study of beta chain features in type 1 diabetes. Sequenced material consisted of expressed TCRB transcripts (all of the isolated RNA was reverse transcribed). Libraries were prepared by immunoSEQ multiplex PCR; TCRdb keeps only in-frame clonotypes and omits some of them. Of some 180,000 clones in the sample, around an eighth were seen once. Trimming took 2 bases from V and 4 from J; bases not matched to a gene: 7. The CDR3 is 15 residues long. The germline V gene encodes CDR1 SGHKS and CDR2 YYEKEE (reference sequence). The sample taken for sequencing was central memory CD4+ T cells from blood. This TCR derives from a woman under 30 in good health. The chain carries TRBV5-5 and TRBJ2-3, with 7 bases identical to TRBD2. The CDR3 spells CASSLRPLASDTQYF. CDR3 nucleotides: TGTGCCAGCAGCTTAAGACCACTAGCGTCAGATACGCAGTATTTT. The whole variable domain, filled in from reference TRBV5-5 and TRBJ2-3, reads DAGVTQSPTHLIKTRGQQVTLRCSPISGHKSVSWYQQVLGQGPQFIFQYYEKEERGRGNFPDRFSARQFPNYSSELNVNALLLGDSALYLCASSLRPLASDTQYFGPGTRLTVL.